Listed below are T cell receptor beta chains from one sample, sequenced in a study of T cells in Graves' hyperthyroidism and ophthalmopathy. MiXCR, run by TCRdb on the multiplex PCR reads, gives a single entry per CDR3 protein. This table has approximately 610,000 distinct CDR3 sequences, 16% appearing once. Sample: blood. The source is a woman aged 18-30 years with Graves' hyperthyroidism. Both conserved end residues are part of each CDR3. A D gene is named only where the DNA matches it firmly. The listing skips clone size in some rows; elsewhere it reads once, few, many or a size class.

cdr3_aa cdr3_nt j_call clone_size v_call d_call
CASSRGNPHEQFF TGCGCCAGCAGTCGGGGGAATCCCCATGAGCAGTTCTTC TRBJ2-1 few TRBV10-2 -
CSAERGGLPNNEQFF TGCAGTGCTGAGCGGGGGGGCCTCCCCAACAATGAGCAGTTCTTC TRBJ2-1 - TRBV20-1 TRBD2
CASSFGPRLGGYTF TGTGCCAGCAGTTTCGGCCCGCGCCTCGGGGGCTACACCTTC TRBJ1-2 - TRBV28 -
CASSLTAYNEQFF TGTGCCAGCAGCTTAACTGCCTACAATGAGCAGTTCTTC TRBJ2-1 many TRBV7-3 -
CASRVTGSYNEQFF TGTGCCAGCAGAGTCACAGGGTCCTACAATGAGCAGTTCTTC TRBJ2-1 many TRBV6-2/TRBV6-3 -
CASRRQGASGANVLTF TGCGCCAGCAGAAGACAGGGGGCGTCTGGGGCCAACGTCCTGACTTTC TRBJ2-6 - TRBV10-2 TRBD1
CASRSGDGYTF TGTGCCAGCAGATCCGGGGACGGCTACACCTTC TRBJ1-2 many TRBV5-5 -
CSVASTAYEQYF TGCAGCGTTGCGTCGACAGCCTACGAGCAGTACTTC TRBJ2-7 - TRBV29-1 -
CASSGWDPDSGNTIYF TGTGCCAGCAGTGGCTGGGACCCAGACTCTGGAAACACCATATATTTT TRBJ1-3 many TRBV2 -
CASSQDLGRYSNQPQHF TGCGCCAGCAGCCAAGATCTAGGAAGATATAGCAATCAGCCCCAGCATTTT TRBJ1-5 few TRBV4-1 -
CASRDSQETQYF TGTGCCAGCAGGGACAGTCAAGAGACCCAGTACTTC TRBJ2-5 many TRBV6-2/TRBV6-3 -
CASSLSGLVRTDTQYF TGTGCCAGCAGCTTATCTGGACTAGTTCGCACAGATACGCAGTATTTT TRBJ2-3 many TRBV13 TRBD2
CASSPLPGEWETQYF TGTGCCAGCAGCCCCCTCCCGGGGGAATGGGAGACCCAGTACTTC TRBJ2-5 few TRBV3-1 -
CAWSLGITQPQHF TGTGCCTGGAGTCTGGGGATTACCCAGCCCCAGCATTTT TRBJ1-5 few TRBV30 -
CASTLTAGTDTQYF TGTGCCAGCACCCTGACAGCCGGCACAGATACGCAGTATTTT TRBJ2-3 few TRBV7-2 -
CATQDYNEQFF TGTGCCACCCAGGACTACAATGAGCAGTTCTTC TRBJ2-1 many TRBV6-2/TRBV6-3 -
CASSQEAPKITDTQYF TGTGCCAGCAGCCAAGAAGCGCCCAAGATCACAGATACGCAGTATTTT TRBJ2-3 many TRBV3-1 -
CSAARDILYEQYF TGCAGTGCTGCGAGGGACATCCTCTACGAGCAGTACTTC TRBJ2-7 many TRBV20-1 -
CASSLRRVRYEQYF TGTGCCAGCAGTTTACGCAGGGTACGATACGAGCAGTACTTC TRBJ2-7 many TRBV12-3/TRBV12-4 -
CASSSSEVGELFF TGTGCCAGCAGCTCCTCAGAGGTCGGGGAGCTGTTTTTT TRBJ2-2 many TRBV11-3 -
CTSSPPGQFSYEQYF TGTACCAGCAGTCCACCGGGACAGTTCTCCTACGAGCAGTACTTC TRBJ2-7 - TRBV6-2/TRBV6-3 TRBD1
CASSETGGSSYEQYF TGTGCCAGCAGTGAGACAGGGGGAAGCTCCTACGAGCAGTACTTC TRBJ2-7 many TRBV6-1 TRBD1
CASSGRPGVSDEQYF TGTGCCAGCAGTGGACGACCGGGAGTGTCAGACGAGCAGTACTTC TRBJ2-7 few TRBV6-1 -
CASSQPGVEQYF TGTGCCAGCAGCCAACCGGGGGTCGAGCAGTACTTC TRBJ2-7 many TRBV14 -
CAWSSGAYNEQFF TGTGCCTGGAGTAGCGGGGCCTACAATGAGCAGTTCTTC TRBJ2-1 few TRBV30 TRBD2
CASSESGAGQETQYF TGTGCCAGCAGCGAATCCGGGGCAGGTCAAGAGACCCAGTACTTC TRBJ2-5 few TRBV9 -